One and the same sample provided the 21 T cell receptor beta chains below, sequenced in a study of blood T cell repertoires in COVID-19. TCRdb keeps only in-frame clones here, not all; method: immunoSEQ multiplex PCR. The table shows just over 150,000 clones, with about 93% occurring only once. Source material: peripheral blood. Receptors were obtained from a woman aged 45 to 65 with acute or convalescent COVID-19.

This clone was found once. This chain links TRBV6-2 or TRBV6-3 with TRBJ1-5; possibly TRBD1 for D (6 bases). In germline, CDR1 is MNHEY, CDR2 SVGEGT. The CDR3 spans 14 residues. Trimming left V 5 bases short and J 1 base short, with 9 bases between. The CDR3 bases are TGTGCCAGCAGTCGGACAGTGAGCAATCAGCCCCAGCATTTT. Translation: CASSRTVSNQPQHF.

The rearrangement joins TRBV19 to TRBJ1-6; the D is unclear. The V gene lost 0 bases and the J gene lost 13 bases, with 10 bases spanning the gap. The CDR3 spans 13 residues. CDR1 and CDR2 (germline): LNHDA, SQIVND (reference sequence). Here the CDR3 reads CASSIDKVGPLHF. Written as DNA, the CDR3 is TGTGCCAGTAGTATAGATAAAGTCGGGCCCCTCCACTTT. The whole variable domain, filled in from reference TRBV19 and TRBJ1-6, reads DGGITQSPKYLFRKEGQNVTLSCEQNLNHDAMYWYRQDPGQGLRLIYYSQIVNDFQKGDIAEGYSVSREKKESFPLTVTSAQKNPTAFYLCASSIDKVGPLHFGNGTRLTVT.

This chain joins TRBV27 and TRBJ1-2, with a weak D call TRBD1 (6 bases). V lost 3 bases and J lost 5, with 10 bases in between. There are 13 residues in the CDR3. Germline V gene data show CDR1 as MNHEY and CDR2 as SMNVEV (reference sequence). The CDR3 sequence is CASSFGGQYGYTF. CDR3 sequence (DNA): TGTGCCAGCAGTTTCGGCGGACAGTATGGCTACACCTTC.

The CDR3 nucleotides are TGTGCCAGCAGTTGGACAGGGTCGAGGAATGAGCAGTTCTTC. Protein product: CASSWTGSRNEQFF. The chain is built from TRBV6-6 and TRBJ2-1, with 8 bases lining up with TRBD1. CDR1 is MNHNY and CDR2 is SVGAGI in the germline V gene (reference sequence). This CDR3 is built from 14 residues. The V and J ends lost 4 bases and 7 bases, in that order; junction bases with no gene match: 6.

The chain combines TRBV5-6 with TRBJ1-1; 8 nucleotides line up with TRBD1. V shed 3 bases, J shed 0 bases, and the junction held 4 bases outside the gene matches. CDR1 and CDR2 from the germline V gene are SGHDT and YYEEEE. CDR3 length: 15 amino acids. This CDR3 is CASSYRTGLNTEAFF. Written as DNA, the CDR3 is TGTGCCAGCAGCTACCGGACAGGGCTGAACACTGAAGCTTTCTTT.

Of note for this clone: Other DNA variants within this sample encode the same CDR3. The chain recombines TRBV12-3 or TRBV12-4 with TRBJ1-2; TRBD1 agrees at 7 bases. V trimming: 5 bases; J trimming: 5 bases; junction bases outside the gene matches: 5. CDR3 length: 13 amino acids. The DNA of the CDR3 is TGTGCCAGCAGTCCTGGGACAGCTTATGGCTACACCTTC. This encodes CASSPGTAYGYTF.

The J gene is TRBJ1-4, the V gene TRBV19; D call uncertain. The CDR3 runs 13 residues. The germline CDR1 and CDR2 sequences are LNHDA and SQIVND (reference sequence). V was trimmed by 3 bases and J by 11 bases, leaving 13 bases between them. The CDR3 loop is CASSIDVVKKLFF. Here the CDR3 DNA reads TGTGCCAGTAGTATCGATGTAGTGAAGAAACTGTTTTTT.

V usage is TRBV28 and J usage is TRBJ1-2; 7 bases align to TRBD1. The CDR3 is 12 residues long. V shed 4 bases, J shed 6 bases, and the junction held 2 bases outside the gene matches. The germline gives CDR1 MDHEN, CDR2 SYDVKM. The chain's CDR3 is CASSWGQNGYTF. CDR3 DNA: TGTGCCAGCAGTTGGGGACAGAATGGCTACACCTTC.

This clone was observed once. The V call is TRBV7-9, the J call TRBJ1-1; no firm D call. The CDR3 sequence is 15 residues long. V was shortened by 2 bases and J by 3 bases, with 13 bases between the two germline ends. CDR1 is SEHNR, CDR2 FQNEAQ, per germline (reference sequence). The CDR3 loop reads CASSLTPREDTEAFF. The CDR3 DNA reads TGTGCCAGCAGCTTAACCCCCCGGGAGGACACTGAAGCTTTCTTT.

This chain links TRBV18 with TRBJ1-1; D is uncertain. CDR1 and CDR2 (germline): KGHSH, LQKENI. Trimming removed 5 bases from V and 0 bases from J, with 13 bases in between. The CDR3 length is 15 residues. In DNA form, the CDR3 reads TGTGCCAGCTCATCCGAGGCCGGAATGAACACTGAAGCTTTCTTT. Encoded protein: CASSSEAGMNTEAFF.

This chain uses TRBV13 with TRBJ1-1; no reliable D call. V was trimmed by 0 bases and J by 0 bases, leaving 14 bases between them. The CDR3 runs 17 residues. Germline loops: CDR1 PRHDT, CDR2 FYEKMQ (reference sequence). The DNA of the CDR3 is TGTGCCAGCAGCTTAGGCGGACTCCAACCCATGAACACTGAAGCTTTCTTT. Translation gives CASSLGGLQPMNTEAFF.

The count of this clone is one. Here the CDR3 reads CASLRAGSAGNEQFF. For the CDR3, the DNA is TGTGCCAGTCTCAGAGCGGGATCAGCCGGTAATGAGCAGTTCTTC. The rearrangement uses TRBV6-5 and TRBJ2-1; 7 nucleotides match TRBD2. The CDR3 spans 15 residues. The germline CDR1 and CDR2 sequences are MNHEY and SVGAGI. With 9 bases clipped from V and 7 bases from J, the junction kept 15 bases outside the gene matches.

V gene TRBV6-5 combines with J gene TRBJ1-2; D might be TRBD1 (6 bases). Trimming left V 6 bases short and J 5 bases short, with 13 bases between. The germline V gene has CDR1 MNHEY and CDR2 SVGAGI. The CDR3 consists of 13 residues. The CDR3 DNA sequence: TGTGCCAGCAGCTCCAGGGGCTGGTATGGCTACACCTTC. It is translated as CASSSRGWYGYTF.

The CDR3 DNA reads TGTGCCAGCAGGACAGGGAATTCACCCCTCCACTTT. Its translation is CASRTGNSPLHF. The rearrangement links TRBV6-5 to TRBJ1-6; 7 positions agree with TRBD1. This CDR3 spans 12 amino acids. After removal of 6 bases from V and 7 bases from J, the junction contained 0 bases not matched to a gene. The germline V gene has CDR1 MNHEY and CDR2 SVGAGI.

The gene calls are TRBV7-8 and TRBJ1-2; 9 bases are a match to TRBD1. Germline lookup yields CDR1 SGHVS and CDR2 FQNEAQ. Trimming removed 4 bases from V and 7 bases from J; junction bases left unmatched: 13. The CDR3 is 16 residues long. CDR3: CASSSNPQGAPRGYTF. Here the CDR3 DNA reads TGTGCCAGCAGCTCCAATCCACAGGGGGCGCCGCGTGGCTACACCTTC.

The chain carries TRBV7-3 and TRBJ1-2; unclear D gene. CDR1 SGHTA and CDR2 FQGTGA come from the germline V gene. The CDR3 loop spans 15 amino acids. V shed 6 bases and J shed 1 base, with 15 bases lying between them. In DNA form, the CDR3 reads TGTGCCAGCAGGCCTAACTCTCTTCTTAACTATGGCTACACCTTC. Translating gives CASRPNSLLNYGYTF.

V is TRBV6-5 and J is TRBJ1-1; D may be TRBD1 (5 bases). V lost 4 bases to trimming and J lost 1 base, with 7 bases between them. Looked up from germline, CDR1 is MNHEY and CDR2 is SVGAGI. This CDR3 has 13 residues. CDR3 loop: CASSLQENTEAFF. The CDR3 DNA sequence: TGTGCCAGCAGTTTACAGGAGAACACTGAAGCTTTCTTT.

This rearrangement joins TRBV7-2 to TRBJ2-1; TRBD2 aligns across 13 bases. After removal of 6 bases from V and 3 bases from J, the junction contained 8 bases not matched to a gene. Germline CDR1 SGHTA, CDR2 FQGNSA. This CDR3 comprises 17 residues. CDR3 in amino acids: CASSSRTSGSIYNEQFF. The CDR3 DNA reads TGTGCCAGCAGTTCTCGGACTAGCGGGAGTATCTACAATGAGCAGTTCTTC.

The V and J genes are TRBV11-2 and TRBJ1-1, with 8 bases matching TRBD1. The CDR3 is 15 amino acids. CDR1 SGHAT and CDR2 FQNNGV come from the germline V gene. Trimming at V came to 0 bases and at J to 4 bases, leaving 4 bases not matched to a gene. CDR3 region: CASSLDQGASTEAFF. The CDR3 nucleotides are TGTGCCAGCAGCTTAGATCAGGGGGCGAGCACTGAAGCTTTCTTT.

This chain connects TRBV7-9 to TRBJ1-2; the D is unclear. The germline V and J ends were trimmed by 5 bases and 6 bases, with 22 bases remaining between them. Germline V lookup: CDR1 SEHNR, CDR2 FQNEAQ (reference sequence). This CDR3 has 16 residues. The CDR3 nucleotides are TGTGCCAGCAGCCCCCCCAATGCGGGCTCGGTCCATGGCTACACCTTC. Translation gives CASSPPNAGSVHGYTF.

The genes are TRBV6-2 or TRBV6-3 and TRBJ2-3; 12 nucleotides match TRBD2. V lost 2 bases and J lost 3; bases outside the gene matches: 9. From germline, CDR1 is MNHEY and CDR2 SVGEGT. This CDR3 is 18 amino acids long. For the CDR3, the DNA is TGTGCCAGCAGTTACCCGGATTGGACTAGCGGGGCGACAGATACGCAGTATTTT. Amino acids: CASSYPDWTSGATDTQYF.